The 28 T cell receptor beta chains below all came from one sample that was sequenced in a study of blood T cell repertoires in COVID-19. The protocol was immunoSEQ multiplex PCR, while the TCRdb copy is restricted to in-frame clones and leaves out a portion. The sample carries 95,000 to 120,000 clones, 70% to 90% recorded once. The sequenced sample consisted of peripheral blood. These receptor sequences come from a woman aged 50 to 60 with acute or convalescent COVID-19.

The chain couples TRBV30 to TRBJ1-3; 7 bases line up with TRBD1. The CDR3 loop spans 13 amino acids. CDR1 and CDR2 from the germline V gene are GTSNPN and SVGIG (reference sequence). The trim removed 5 bases at V and 4 bases at J, leaving 5 bases unmatched. The CDR3 DNA reads as TGTGCCTGGGAACAGGGGACGGGAAACACCATATATTTT. Translating gives CAWEQGTGNTIYF.

This rearrangement joins TRBV24-1 to TRBJ2-1; 10 bases agree with TRBD1. Germline V CDR1 and CDR2: KGHDR, SFDVKD. V gave up 5 bases and J gave up 8 bases; unmatched junction bases: 8. The CDR3 has 15 amino acids. This chain's CDR3 is CATSVSWGTGDEQFF. The CDR3 DNA reads TGTGCCACCAGTGTCTCTTGGGGGACAGGGGATGAGCAGTTCTTC.

This clone occurred many times. V and J are TRBV5-1 and TRBJ1-2; D unresolved. The CDR3 contains 12 residues. Germline V gives CDR1 SGHRS, CDR2 YFSETQ. With 4 bases removed from V and 1 base from J, the gap between germline ends came to 5 bases. This CDR3 reads CASSDNNYGYTF. Here the CDR3 DNA reads TGCGCCAGCAGCGACAATAACTATGGCTACACCTTC.

The chain couples TRBV5-6 to TRBJ1-1, with D unclear. The ends were cut back, 4 bases at V and 3 bases at J, with 16 bases in the middle. Germline CDR1 and CDR2: SGHDT and YYEEEE. The length of the CDR3 is 15 residues. For the CDR3, the DNA is TGTGCCAGCAGCCCGACGGGCCCGAGGGACACTGAAGCTTTCTTT. Translating gives CASSPTGPRDTEAFF.

The V call is TRBV3-1 (or the pseudogene TRBV3-2), the J call TRBJ1-2, with D unresolved. Germline V gene sequence: CDR1 LGHDT, CDR2 YNNKEL (reference sequence). The V gene lost 6 bases and the J gene lost 4 bases, with 12 bases spanning the gap. The CDR3 loop spans 13 amino acids. As DNA, the CDR3 is TGTGCCAGCAGTCGAGGGAGTAGCTATGGCTACACCTTC. This codes for CASSRGSSYGYTF.

The V and J genes are TRBV12-5 and TRBJ2-3, with D possibly being TRBD1 (5 bases). V lost 4 bases and J 0 bases, leaving 11 bases between the germline ends. CDR3 length: 15 amino acids. Germline-derived CDR1 and CDR2 are LGHNT and FRNRAP. DNA for the CDR3: TGTGCTAGTGGTTGGGGCCGGGTAAGCACAGATACGCAGTATTTT. Protein sequence: CASGWGRVSTDTQYF.

V usage is TRBV15 and J usage is TRBJ1-4; D is uncertain. Between the trimmed V and J ends, which lost 0 bases and 8 bases, there was a span of 13 bases. The CDR3 has 15 residues. The germline gives CDR1 LNHNV, CDR2 YYDKDF (reference sequence). The CDR3 nucleotides read TGTGCCACCAGCAGAGAGGACGGGGTAAACGAAAAACTGTTTTTT. Translated: CATSREDGVNEKLFF.

The chain recombines TRBV4-1 with TRBJ1-2; D is ambiguous. Between the trimmed V and J ends, which lost 6 bases and 1 base, there was a span of 15 bases. The germline gives CDR1 MGHRA, CDR2 YSYEKL. This CDR3 region has 15 residues. Here the CDR3 DNA reads TGCGCCAGCAGGGAGGCCTCCAACAGTAACTATGGCTACACCTTC. It encodes CASREASNSNYGYTF.

The chain recombines TRBV7-3 with TRBJ2-1; 8 bases are shared with TRBD2. Germline assignment: CDR1 SGHTA and CDR2 FQGTGA. Unmatched junction bases numbered 10, after V lost 2 bases and J lost 1 base. The CDR3 runs 18 residues. CDR3 in amino acids: CASSLWAGGMTSYNEQFF. DNA for the CDR3: TGTGCCAGCAGCTTATGGGCGGGAGGAATGACTTCCTACAATGAGCAGTTCTTC.

The chain employs TRBV24-1 and TRBJ2-1; TRBD1 matches at 8 bases. This CDR3 comprises 14 residues. CDR1 and CDR2 (germline): KGHDR, SFDVKD. Unmatched junction bases numbered 1, after V lost 5 bases and J lost 2 bases. CDR3 coding DNA: TGTGCCACCAGTGCACAGGGGGCCTACAATGAGCAGTTCTTC. This sequence encodes CATSAQGAYNEQFF.

The V and J genes are TRBV2 and TRBJ1-1, with D possibly TRBD1 on 6 matching bases. The germline V and J ends were trimmed by 2 bases and 4 bases, with 14 bases remaining between them. The germline V gene encodes CDR1 SNHLY and CDR2 FYNNEI. The CDR3 is 15 amino acids. CDR3: CASSEMSTGSTEAFF. The CDR3 nucleotides are TGTGCCAGCAGTGAAATGTCGACAGGTTCCACTGAAGCTTTCTTT.

This clone was seen a single time. V usage is TRBV30 and J usage is TRBJ1-3; 10 nucleotides match TRBD1. The ends lost 5 bases at V and 1 base at J; junction bases unmatched: 5. Germline CDR1 reads GTSNPN; CDR2 reads SVGIG (reference sequence). The CDR3 totals 15 residues. The CDR3 region has the DNA TGTGCCTGGGGGGACAGGGGCAGGTCTGGAAACACCATATATTTT. Residues: CAWGDRGRSGNTIYF.

This chain uses TRBV3-1 (or the pseudogene TRBV3-2) with TRBJ2-2, with D tentatively TRBD2 (7 bases). Trimming shortened V by 5 bases and J by 5 bases, and 15 bases separated the two germline ends. The CDR3 loop spans 15 amino acids. Germline-derived CDR1 and CDR2 are LGHDT and YNNKEL (reference sequence). The CDR3: CASSEEAGATGELFF. CDR3 nucleotide sequence: TGTGCCAGCAGCGAGGAGGCGGGGGCGACCGGGGAGCTGTTTTTT.

This clone was counted a few times. The chain links TRBV6-5 to TRBJ1-4; TRBD1 agrees at 9 bases. This CDR3 comprises 15 residues. After removal of 4 bases from V and 8 bases from J, the junction contained 8 bases not matched to a gene. The germline CDR1 and CDR2 sequences are MNHEY and SVGAGI. CDR3 in amino acids: CASSSSGTGSEKLFF. The CDR3 nucleotides are TGTGCCAGCAGTTCATCCGGGACAGGGAGCGAAAAACTGTTTTTT.

This clone was picked up a small number of times. This sequence joins TRBV10-1 and TRBJ1-1, with 10 bases matching TRBD1. The CDR3 consists of 13 residues. J lost 6 bases, V lost 4 bases, and 2 bases had no gene match. Germline CDR1 reads WNHNN; CDR2 reads SYGVQD (reference sequence). For the CDR3, the DNA is TGCGCCAGCAGTGGACAGGGGGCGGCTGAAGCTTTCTTT. It codes for CASSGQGAAEAFF.

The chain recombines TRBV19 with TRBJ2-7, with 7 bases lining up with TRBD2. The CDR3 is 16 residues long. CDR1 and CDR2 (germline): LNHDA, SQIVND (reference sequence). V lost 5 bases to trimming and J lost 2 bases; unmatched junction nucleotides: 12. The CDR3 protein is CASSSSGRGFPYEQYF. In DNA, the CDR3 is TGTGCCAGTAGTTCCTCTGGGCGGGGGTTTCCCTACGAGCAGTACTTC. The full variable domain, with the rest looked up from reference TRBV19 and TRBJ2-7, is DGGITQSPKYLFRKEGQNVTLSCEQNLNHDAMYWYRQDPGQGLRLIYYSQIVNDFQKGDIAEGYSVSREKKESFPLTVTSAQKNPTAFYLCASSSSGRGFPYEQYFGPGTRLTVT.

This clone showed up just once. The genes are TRBV19 and TRBJ1-4; the D is unclear. CDR1 and CDR2 from the germline V gene are LNHDA and SQIVND (reference sequence). This CDR3 has 18 amino acids. The V and J ends lost 0 bases and 0 bases respectively, with 14 bases between them. In DNA form, the CDR3 reads TGTGCCAGTAGTATAGATCGAGACACACTTGCAACTAATGAAAAACTGTTTTTT. This codes for CASSIDRDTLATNEKLFF.

The CDR3 bases are TGTGCCAGCAGTGGGACAGGGGCAAACATTCAGTACTTC. The encoded protein is CASSGTGANIQYF. This chain links TRBV12-3 or TRBV12-4 with TRBJ2-4, with 10 bases identical to TRBD1. CDR3 length equals 13 residues. With 5 bases clipped from V and 6 bases from J, the junction kept 1 base outside the gene matches.

The rearrangement links TRBV19 to TRBJ1-5, with TRBD1 as a possible D gene (6 bases). The CDR3 has 15 residues. Germline V gene lookup returns CDR1 LNHDA and CDR2 SQIVND (reference sequence). V lost 5 bases, J lost 5 bases, and 16 bases lay in between. For the CDR3, the DNA is TGTGCCAGTAGTCTAAGGACAGTGAGCCATCAGCCCCAGCATTTT. Protein sequence: CASSLRTVSHQPQHF.

The chain has TRBV4-1 and TRBJ1-1; weak D call: TRBD1 (5 bases). Germline CDR1 MGHRA, CDR2 YSYEKL. CDR3 length equals 16 residues. V was trimmed by 1 base and J by 0 bases, leaving 12 bases between them. As DNA, the CDR3 is TGCGCCAGCAGCCAAGCAGGGAACAGGTTGAACACTGAAGCTTTCTTT. This encodes CASSQAGNRLNTEAFF.

This CDR3 is CAISESGSGLGYNEQFF. CDR3 bases: TGTGCCATCAGTGAGTCGGGAAGCGGGTTAGGCTACAATGAGCAGTTCTTC. The chain couples TRBV10-3 to TRBJ2-1; the D gene is possibly TRBD2 (6 bases). There are 17 residues in the CDR3. V lost 0 bases to trimming and J lost 3 bases, with 15 bases between them. The germline gives CDR1 ENHRY, CDR2 SYGVKD.

This clone was picked up a small number of times. The rearrangement links TRBV7-9 to TRBJ1-6; D not certain. The V end lost 0 bases, the J end lost 5 bases, and 5 bases lay between the germline ends. The CDR3 runs to 14 residues. From germline, CDR1 is SEHNR and CDR2 FQNEAQ (reference sequence). The CDR3 spells CASSLAGHNSPLHF. CDR3 nucleotides: TGTGCCAGCAGCTTAGCGGGCCATAATTCACCCCTCCACTTT.

The genes are TRBV6-2 or TRBV6-3 and TRBJ2-3; D gene unclear. CDR3 length: 18 residues. Trimming left V 5 bases short and J 0 bases short, with 21 bases between. Germline assignment: CDR1 MNHEY and CDR2 SVGEGT. The CDR3 here is CASSPIQRLKPSTDTQYF. DNA of the CDR3: TGTGCCAGCAGTCCCATTCAAAGACTTAAACCAAGCACAGATACGCAGTATTTT.

The V and J genes are TRBV11-2 and TRBJ1-5; the D is unclear. Trimming left V 0 bases short and J 2 bases short, with 11 bases between. CDR1 SGHAT and CDR2 FQNNGV come from the germline V gene. The CDR3 has 16 residues. The chain's CDR3 is CASSLEAGGRNQPQHF. Written as DNA, the CDR3 is TGTGCCAGCAGCTTAGAGGCAGGAGGCCGCAATCAGCCCCAGCATTTT.

The chain combines TRBV5-8 with TRBJ1-1, with 8 bases aligning to TRBD1. With 0 bases clipped from V and 5 bases from J, the junction kept 3 bases outside the gene matches. CDR3 length equals 14 residues. Germline CDR1 is SGHTS and CDR2 is YDEGEE. DNA for the CDR3: TGTGCCAGCAGCTTGGTACAGGGGGGAACTGAAGCTTTCTTT. Translation gives CASSLVQGGTEAFF.

The V call is TRBV6-5, the J call TRBJ1-5; perhaps TRBD1 as D (5 bases). Germline V gives CDR1 MNHEY, CDR2 SVGAGI. Deletions cut 6 bases from V and 10 bases from J, with 16 bases between. The CDR3 sequence is 13 residues long. The CDR3 DNA reads TGTGCCAGCAGGGTGGCAGGGTTCCAACCCCAGCATTTT. It encodes CASRVAGFQPQHF.

The chain joins TRBV7-9 to TRBJ1-1; no clear D gene. The ends were cut back, 3 bases at V and 7 bases at J, with 15 bases in the middle. The CDR3 sequence is 14 residues long. Per germline, CDR1 SEHNR and CDR2 FQNEAQ (reference sequence). The CDR3 loop reads CASSLGLQISEAFF. The CDR3 DNA is TGTGCCAGCAGCTTGGGTCTACAGATTAGTGAAGCTTTCTTT. Filled out from reference TRBV7-9 and TRBJ1-1, the complete variable domain reads DTGVSQNPRHKITKRGQNVTFRCDPISEHNRLYWYRQTLGQGPEFLTYFQNEAQLEKSRLLSDRFSAERPKGSFSTLEIQRTEQGDSAMYLCASSLGLQISEAFFGQGTRLTVV.

V is TRBV6-5 and J is TRBJ1-2; 11 nucleotides line up with TRBD1. V shed 5 bases and J 7 bases; nucleotides not matched to a gene: 6. The CDR3 is made up of 14 amino acids. Per germline, CDR1 MNHEY and CDR2 SVGAGI. CDR3 sequence (DNA): TGTGCCAGCAGTCGGACAGGGGGCGCGGGTGGCTACACCTTC. This translates into CASSRTGGAGGYTF.